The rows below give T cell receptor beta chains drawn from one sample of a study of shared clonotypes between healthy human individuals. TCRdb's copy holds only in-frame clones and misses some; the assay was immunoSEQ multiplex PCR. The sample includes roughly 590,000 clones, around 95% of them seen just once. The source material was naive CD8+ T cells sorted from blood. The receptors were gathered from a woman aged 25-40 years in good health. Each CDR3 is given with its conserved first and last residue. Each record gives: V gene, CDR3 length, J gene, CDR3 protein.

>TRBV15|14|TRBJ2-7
CATSGRQGGDEQYF
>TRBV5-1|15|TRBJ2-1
CASSDRGSSYNEQFF
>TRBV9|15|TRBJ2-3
CASSAGTADADTQYF
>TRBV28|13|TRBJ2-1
CASSLVEYNEQFF
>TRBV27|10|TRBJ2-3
CASSLDTQYF
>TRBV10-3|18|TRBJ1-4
CAIGDDMATTPTNEKLFF
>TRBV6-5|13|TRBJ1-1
CASTSNTNTEAFF
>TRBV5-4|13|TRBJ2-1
CASSLFGGNEQFF
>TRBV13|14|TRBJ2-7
CASSLSGQYYEQYF
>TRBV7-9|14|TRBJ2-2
CASLIQENTGELFF
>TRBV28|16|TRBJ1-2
CASSFAGTPLIDGYTF
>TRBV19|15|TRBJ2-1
CASSGWTSGINEQFF
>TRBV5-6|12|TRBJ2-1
CASSYNRAEQFF
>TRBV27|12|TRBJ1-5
CASSSPPQPQHF
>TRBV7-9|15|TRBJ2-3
CASSPLIAGTDTQYF
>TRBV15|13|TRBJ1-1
CATSAAWNTEAFF
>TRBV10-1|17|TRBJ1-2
CASPITDRAASNYGYTF
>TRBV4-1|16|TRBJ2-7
CASSLGTSGWTYEQYF
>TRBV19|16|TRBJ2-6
CATSLAGATGANVLTF
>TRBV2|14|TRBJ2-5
CAVLDRVYQETQYF
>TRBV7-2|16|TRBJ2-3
CASSFSSGLSVDTQYF
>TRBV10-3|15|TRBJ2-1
CAISDVIKLSNEQFF
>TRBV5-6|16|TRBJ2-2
CASSLGGQGIDGELFF
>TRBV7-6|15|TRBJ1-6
CASSSLTGGRTPLHF
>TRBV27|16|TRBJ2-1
CASSSRTSGPYNEQFF
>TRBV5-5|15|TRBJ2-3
CASSLVEAATDTQYF
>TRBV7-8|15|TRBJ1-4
CASSSTADSGEKLFF
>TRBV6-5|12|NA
CASSLVHHEQYF
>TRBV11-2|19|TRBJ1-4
CASSLVPGRGGATNEKLFF
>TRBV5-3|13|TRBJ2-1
CARSLTKHNEQFF